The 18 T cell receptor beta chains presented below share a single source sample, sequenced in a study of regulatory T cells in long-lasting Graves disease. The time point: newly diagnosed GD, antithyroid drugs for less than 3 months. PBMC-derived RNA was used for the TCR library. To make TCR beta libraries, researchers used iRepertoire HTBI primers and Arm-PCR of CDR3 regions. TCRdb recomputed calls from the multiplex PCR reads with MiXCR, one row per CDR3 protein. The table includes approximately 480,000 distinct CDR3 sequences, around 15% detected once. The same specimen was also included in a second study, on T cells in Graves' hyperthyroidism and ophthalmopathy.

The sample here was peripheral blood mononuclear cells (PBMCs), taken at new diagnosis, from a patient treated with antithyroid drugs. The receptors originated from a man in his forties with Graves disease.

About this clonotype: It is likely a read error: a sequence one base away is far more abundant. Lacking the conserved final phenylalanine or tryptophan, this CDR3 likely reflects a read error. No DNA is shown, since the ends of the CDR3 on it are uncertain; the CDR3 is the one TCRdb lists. The CDR3 here is CASSAGQSTDTQYL. The chain couples TRBV5-1 to TRBJ2-4; the D call of TRBD1 is as the table states it, not checked on the DNA. Germline V gene lookup returns CDR1 SGHRS and CDR2 YFSETQ. The CDR3 comprises 14 residues, both ends counted.

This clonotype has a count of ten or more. The CDR3 is CASRSTRGLNEQFF. The DNA for the CDR3 is TGTGCCAGCAGGTCGACTAGAGGGCTCAATGAGCAGTTCTTC. The chain is built from TRBV28 and TRBJ2-1, with D maybe TRBD2 (6 bases). V was pared by 6 bases and J by 6 bases, with 15 bases between. CDR1 and CDR2 from the germline V gene are MDHEN and SYDVKM. This CDR3 region has 14 residues.

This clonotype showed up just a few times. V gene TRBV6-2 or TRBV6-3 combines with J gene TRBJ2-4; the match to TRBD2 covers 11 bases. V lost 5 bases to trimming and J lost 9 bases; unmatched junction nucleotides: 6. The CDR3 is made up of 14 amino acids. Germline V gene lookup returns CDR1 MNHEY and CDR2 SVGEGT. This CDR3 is CASSQNLAGGIQYF. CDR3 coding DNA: TGTGCCAGCAGTCAAAACCTAGCGGGGGGCATTCAGTACTTC.

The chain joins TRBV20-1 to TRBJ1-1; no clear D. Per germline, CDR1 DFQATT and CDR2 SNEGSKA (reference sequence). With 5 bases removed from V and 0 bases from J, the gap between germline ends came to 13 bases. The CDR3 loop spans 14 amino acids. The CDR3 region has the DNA TGCAGTGCTGCCCGAAGTTTCATGAACACTGAAGCTTTCTTT. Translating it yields CSAARSFMNTEAFF.

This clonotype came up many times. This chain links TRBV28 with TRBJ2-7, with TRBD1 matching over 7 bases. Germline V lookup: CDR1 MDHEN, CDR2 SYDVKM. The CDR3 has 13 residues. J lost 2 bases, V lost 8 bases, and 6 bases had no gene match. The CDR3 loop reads CASLGDSTYEQYF. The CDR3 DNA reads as TGTGCCAGCCTCGGGGACAGCACCTACGAGCAGTACTTC.

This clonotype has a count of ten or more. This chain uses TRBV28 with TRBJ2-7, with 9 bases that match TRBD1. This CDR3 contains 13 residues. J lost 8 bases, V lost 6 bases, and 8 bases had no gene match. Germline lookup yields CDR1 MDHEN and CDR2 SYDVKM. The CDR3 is CASSQGTGRKQYF. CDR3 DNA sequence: TGTGCCAGCAGCCAGGGGACAGGGAGAAAGCAGTACTTC.

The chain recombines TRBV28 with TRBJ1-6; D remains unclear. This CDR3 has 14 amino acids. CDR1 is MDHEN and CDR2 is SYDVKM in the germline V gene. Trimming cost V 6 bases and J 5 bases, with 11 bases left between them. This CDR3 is CASSYRPNNSPLHF. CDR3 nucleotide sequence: TGTGCCAGCAGCTACCGACCCAATAATTCACCCCTCCACTTT.

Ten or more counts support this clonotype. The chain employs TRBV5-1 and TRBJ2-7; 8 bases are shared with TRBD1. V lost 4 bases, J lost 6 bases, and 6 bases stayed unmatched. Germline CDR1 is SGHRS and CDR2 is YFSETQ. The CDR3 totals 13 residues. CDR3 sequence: CASSLDRASEQYF. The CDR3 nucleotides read TGCGCCAGCAGCCTGGACAGGGCTAGCGAGCAGTACTTC.

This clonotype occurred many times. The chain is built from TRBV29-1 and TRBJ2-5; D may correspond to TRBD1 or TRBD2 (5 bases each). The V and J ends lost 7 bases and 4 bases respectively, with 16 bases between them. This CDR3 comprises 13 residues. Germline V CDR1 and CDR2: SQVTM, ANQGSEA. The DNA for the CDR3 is TGCAGCGCGGGGAGAGGGGTTGGAGAGACCCAGTACTTC. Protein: CSAGRGVGETQYF.

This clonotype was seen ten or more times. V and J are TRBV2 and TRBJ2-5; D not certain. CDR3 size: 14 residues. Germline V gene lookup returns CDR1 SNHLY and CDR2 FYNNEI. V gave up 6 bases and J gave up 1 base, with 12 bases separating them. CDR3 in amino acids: CASSNQIFQETQYF. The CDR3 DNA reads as TGTGCCAGCAGCAATCAGATTTTCCAAGAGACCCAGTACTTC. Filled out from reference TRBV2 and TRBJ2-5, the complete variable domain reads EPEVTQTPSHQVTQMGQEVILRCVPISNHLYFYWYRQILGQKVEFLVSFYNNEISEKSEIFDDQFSVERPDGSNFTLKIRSTKLEDSAMYFCASSNQIFQETQYFGPGTRLLVL.

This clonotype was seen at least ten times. The CDR3 region is CASSAPLAEVAKNIQYF. CDR3 bases: TGTGCCAGCAGTGCCCCTCTAGCGGAAGTAGCCAAAAACATTCAGTACTTC. This rearrangement joins TRBV12-3 or TRBV12-4 to TRBJ2-4; 7 bases line up with TRBD2. With 5 bases clipped from V and 0 bases from J, the junction kept 10 bases outside the gene matches. CDR3 length: 17 amino acids.

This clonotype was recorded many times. The CDR3 DNA sequence: TGCGCCAGCAGCCGGGACTACAGCTCCTACAATGAGCAGTTCTTC. It encodes CASSRDYSSYNEQFF. V usage is TRBV5-1 and J usage is TRBJ2-1; 7 nucleotides agree with TRBD2. The length of the CDR3 is 15 residues. Germline CDR1 SGHRS, CDR2 YFSETQ. The J segment lost 0 bases and the V segment lost 4 bases, leaving 4 bases of the junction unmatched.

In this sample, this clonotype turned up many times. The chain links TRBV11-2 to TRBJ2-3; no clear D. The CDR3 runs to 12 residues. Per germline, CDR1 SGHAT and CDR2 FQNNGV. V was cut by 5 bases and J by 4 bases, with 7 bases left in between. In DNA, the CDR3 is TGTGCCAGCAGCGGAGACGCAGATACGCAGTATTTT. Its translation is CASSGDADTQYF.

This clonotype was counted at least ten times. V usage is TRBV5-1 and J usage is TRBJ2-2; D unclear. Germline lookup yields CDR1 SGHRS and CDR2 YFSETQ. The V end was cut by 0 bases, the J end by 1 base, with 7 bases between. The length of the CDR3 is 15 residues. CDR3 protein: CASSLGLQNTGELFF. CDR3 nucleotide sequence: TGCGCCAGCAGCTTGGGGCTCCAGAACACCGGGGAGCTGTTTTTT.

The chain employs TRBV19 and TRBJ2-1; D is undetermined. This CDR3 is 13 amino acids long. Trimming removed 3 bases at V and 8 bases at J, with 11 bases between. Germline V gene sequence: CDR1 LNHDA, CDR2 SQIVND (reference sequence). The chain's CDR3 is CASSMRLIDEQFF. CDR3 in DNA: TGTGCCAGTAGTATGCGGCTAATTGATGAGCAGTTCTTC.

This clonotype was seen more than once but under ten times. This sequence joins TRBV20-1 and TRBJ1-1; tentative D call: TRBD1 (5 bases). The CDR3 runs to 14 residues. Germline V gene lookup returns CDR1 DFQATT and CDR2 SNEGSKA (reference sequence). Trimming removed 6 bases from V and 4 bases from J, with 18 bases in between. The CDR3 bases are TGCAGTGCAGGCGGGGGGGGTGGGAGCACTGAAGCTTTCTTT. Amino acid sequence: CSAGGGGGSTEAFF.

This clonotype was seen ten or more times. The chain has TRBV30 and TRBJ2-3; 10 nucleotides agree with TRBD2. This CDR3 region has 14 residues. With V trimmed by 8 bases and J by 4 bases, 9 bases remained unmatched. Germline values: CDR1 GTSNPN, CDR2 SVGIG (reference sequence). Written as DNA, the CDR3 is TGTGCCCTGAATGGACTAGCGGTTTCAGATACGCAGTATTTT. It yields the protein CALNGLAVSDTQYF.

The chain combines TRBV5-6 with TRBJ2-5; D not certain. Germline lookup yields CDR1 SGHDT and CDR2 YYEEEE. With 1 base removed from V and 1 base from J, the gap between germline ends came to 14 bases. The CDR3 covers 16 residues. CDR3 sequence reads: CASSLIGPGSQETQYF. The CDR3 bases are TGTGCCAGCAGCTTGATCGGGCCCGGCTCCCAAGAGACCCAGTACTTC.